These 27 T cell receptor beta chains share one sample of origin, sequenced in a study of kidney transplant recipient with SARS-CoV-2 infection. TCRdb reanalysed the reads using MiXCR and keeps one entry per CDR3 protein. Of fewer than 250,000 distinct CDR3 sequences in the sample, less than 35% are singletons; the top ten hold 6% to 8.5%. The sample in question was a blood sample, obtained at baseline and on day 111 from a kidney transplant recipient. Every receptor here comes from a male patient aged 25-45 years who had COVID-19 and was a kidney transplant recipient. Some T cells may have come from the graft donor.

This clonotype was found a few times. The chain links TRBV6-4 to TRBJ2-3; TRBD1 is a possible D gene (5 bases). The CDR3 covers 15 residues. V was trimmed by 5 bases and J by 2 bases, leaving 14 bases between them. Germline CDR1 is MRHNA and CDR2 is SNTAGT. CDR3 coding DNA: TGTGCCAGCAGTACCTCTCGACAGTACACAGATACGCAGTATTTT. Translated, it gives CASSTSRQYTDTQYF.

This clonotype was observed at least ten times. The rearrangement joins TRBV29-1 to TRBJ2-4; 7 positions agree with TRBD1. With the DNA end fitting TRBJ2-7 better, the J assignment may be wrong. The CDR3 is 12 residues long. The germline V gene encodes CDR1 SQVTM and CDR2 ANQGSEA. CDR3 in amino acids: CSVEGQSYEQYF. The CDR3 coding sequence is TGCAGCGTTGAGGGACAGAGCTACGAGCAGTACTTC.

This clonotype was seen at least ten times. V and J are TRBV5-8 and TRBJ1-2; D may be TRBD1 (5 bases). Trimming cost V 0 bases and J 3 bases, with 15 bases left between them. Germline values: CDR1 SGHTS, CDR2 YDEGEE. The CDR3 contains 16 residues. The chain's CDR3 is CASSLGAAGRDYGYTF. Here the CDR3 DNA reads TGTGCCAGCAGCTTGGGGGCAGCAGGGAGGGACTATGGCTACACCTTC.

Only one count was recorded for this clonotype. This may be a read error, as it is one base from a much larger clone. V usage is TRBV20-1 and J usage is TRBJ2-3, with D hard to call. The CDR3 runs to 14 residues. Germline V CDR1 and CDR2: DFQATT, SNEGSKA (reference sequence). The CDR3 DNA is TGCAGTGCCCTCCCAGGATTCGGCACAGATACGCAGTGTTTT. Its protein product is CSALPGFGTDTQCF.

On this clonotype: This may come from a read error, since a much larger clone is one base off. The chain uses TRBV12-3 or TRBV12-4 and TRBJ2-7; weak D call: TRBD1 (5 bases). CDR3 length: 15 amino acids. V was clipped by 2 bases and J by 1 base, with 12 bases between them. CDR3 region: CASSLSAGLSYEQYF. The CDR3 DNA sequence: TGTGCCAGCAGTTTAAGTGCAGGGTTGTCCTACGAGCAGTACTTC.

Comment on this clonotype: Since a much larger clone is just one base distant, this may be a read error. V is TRBV7-9 and J is TRBJ2-5; TRBD2 is a possible D gene (7 bases). CDR3 size: 15 residues. Germline values: CDR1 SEHNR, CDR2 FQNEAQ (reference sequence). The ends were cut back, 2 bases at V and 5 bases at J, with 15 bases in the middle. The CDR3 loop is CASSLRGGRDETQYF. CDR3 nucleotides: TGTGCCAGCAGCTTAAGGGGGGGGAGAGACGAGACCCAGTACTTC.

This clonotype was picked up many times. The gene calls are TRBV12-3 or TRBV12-4 and TRBJ1-5; unclear D gene. The ends were cut back, 4 bases at V and 1 base at J, with 11 bases in the middle. The CDR3 spans 15 residues. The CDR3 loop is CASSYSGDSNQPQHF. The CDR3 DNA reads as TGTGCCAGCAGTTACTCCGGCGACAGCAATCAGCCCCAGCATTTT.

This clonotype was picked up many times. The rearrangement joins TRBV3-1 to TRBJ1-1, with unresolved D. Germline CDR1 LGHDT, CDR2 YNNKEL (reference sequence). CDR3 length: 17 residues. The V gene lost 5 bases and the J gene lost 4 bases, with 23 bases spanning the gap. The DNA for the CDR3 is TGTGCCAGCAGCATAGCTGATCCCATTTCAATTCGCACTGAAGCTTTCTTT. Amino acid sequence: CASSIADPISIRTEAFF.

This clonotype was picked up many times. The rearrangement joins TRBV11-1 to TRBJ1-2, with D hard to call. The CDR3 consists of 17 residues. Germline V gene data show CDR1 as SGHAT and CDR2 as FQDESV (reference sequence). Trimming stripped 4 bases from V and 4 bases from J, with 22 bases between. In nucleotides, the CDR3 is TGTGCCAGCAGCTCACCTATTAAGGCTGGAAAGACCTATGGCTACACCTTC. Protein: CASSSPIKAGKTYGYTF.

This clonotype was counted at least ten times. V and J are TRBV4-3 and TRBJ1-2; the D is unclear. Germline loops: CDR1 LGHNA, CDR2 YSLEER. Deletions cut 4 bases from V and 4 bases from J, with 22 bases between. This CDR3 comprises 17 residues. The CDR3 loop reads CASSPSSGRRKTYGYTF. CDR3 nucleotides: TGCGCCAGCAGCCCGAGCTCAGGACGTCGAAAGACCTATGGCTACACCTTC.

In regard to this clonotype: A much larger clone lies one base from this, so it may be a read error. This sequence joins TRBV6-1 and TRBJ1-2; D gene unclear. There are 17 residues in the CDR3. CDR1 and CDR2 from the germline V gene are MNHNS and SASEGT. The CDR3 sequence: CAGSELRGGRKTYGYTF. CDR3 bases: TGTGCCGGCAGTGAGTTAAGAGGTGGGAGAAAGACCTATGGCTACACCTTC.

About this clonotype: This may stem from a read error, because a much larger clone lies one nucleotide away. The DNA of the CDR3 is TGTGCCAGCGGCTCCAAATCAGGGGGCACTGAAGCTTTCTTT. Its protein is CASGSKSGGTEAFF. V and J are TRBV11-3 and TRBJ1-1; TRBD1 agrees at 7 bases. V gave up 8 bases and J gave up 4 bases; unmatched junction bases: 10. In germline, CDR1 is SGHNT, CDR2 YENEEA. CDR3 length equals 14 residues.

This sequence joins TRBV9 and TRBJ2-3, with D unresolved. Germline-derived CDR1 and CDR2 are SGDLS and YYNGEE. Trimming stripped 3 bases from V and 11 bases from J, with 13 bases between. The CDR3 spans 12 residues. The CDR3 here is CASSGSLIEQYF. CDR3 bases: TGTGCCAGCAGCGGGAGCTTAATTGAGCAGTATTTT.

This clonotype was seen ten or more times. This chain connects TRBV6-5 to TRBJ1-3; D ambiguous. The CDR3 consists of 15 residues. With 2 bases removed from V and 4 bases from J, the gap between germline ends came to 12 bases. Per the germline V gene, CDR1 is MNHEY and CDR2 is SVGAGI. The CDR3: CASSYASGSGNTIYF. In DNA, the CDR3 is TGTGCCAGCAGTTACGCTTCTGGCTCGGGAAACACCATATATTTT.

This clonotype has a handful of counts. This chain links TRBV5-4 with TRBJ1-2, with D uncertain. There are 16 residues in the CDR3. From germline, CDR1 is SGHNT and CDR2 YYREEE (reference sequence). V dropped 5 bases and J dropped 4 bases, with 21 bases sitting between them. CDR3 sequence (DNA): TGTGCCAGCAGAAATTGCGTACCAGGAAAGACCTATGGCTACACCTTC. This gives the protein CASRNCVPGKTYGYTF. Together with reference TRBV5-4 and TRBJ1-2, the CDR3 gives the full variable domain: ETGVTQSPTHLIKTRGQQVTLRCSSQSGHNTVSWYQQALGQGPQFIFQYYREEENGRGNFPPRFSGLQFPNYSSELNVNALELDDSALYLCASRNCVPGKTYGYTFGSGTRLTVV.

This clonotype showed up many times. J is TRBJ2-2 and V is TRBV6-5; 12 nucleotides agree with TRBD2. With 7 bases clipped from V and 4 bases from J, the junction kept 7 bases outside the gene matches. This CDR3 is 16 amino acids long. Germline V CDR1 and CDR2: MNHEY, SVGAGI. CDR3 sequence: CASTPGLAGRTGELFF. The CDR3 nucleotides read TGTGCCAGCACCCCCGGACTAGCGGGGCGCACCGGGGAGCTGTTTTTT.

To note about this clonotype: It may be a read error: a sequence one base away is much more abundant. This CDR3 fails to terminate in the conserved phenylalanine or tryptophan, so it likely reflects a read error. The chain has TRBV6-6 and TRBJ1-2; D not resolved. The V gene's germline CDR1 is MNHNY and CDR2 SVGAGI (reference sequence). CDR3 size: 17 residues. Trimming pared 5 bases from V and 4 bases from J, leaving 23 bases between. DNA for the CDR3: TGTGCCAGCAGTGTACTACCAGGTGGGAGAAAGACCTATGGCTACACCCTC. This gives the protein CASSVLPGGRKTYGYTL.

V is TRBV8-2 and J is TRBJ2-6. TRBV8-2 is a documented pseudogene. The CDR3 runs to 17 residues. This chain's CDR3 is CGNCIRITQSRTNVLTF. The CDR3 DNA is TGTGGCAATTGCATTAGGATAACACAAAGTCGGACCAACGTCCTGACTTTC.

The sample holds a few counts of this clonotype. The rearrangement uses TRBV20-1 and TRBJ2-1, with D possibly TRBD2 on 5 matching bases. Germline CDR1 reads DFQATT; CDR2 reads SNEGSKA (reference sequence). The CDR3 extends over 16 amino acids. Trimming removed 1 base from V and 0 bases from J, with 13 bases in between. The CDR3 is CSARGLSGSSYNEQFF. In DNA, the CDR3 is TGCAGTGCTAGAGGCCTTTCGGGGAGCTCCTACAATGAGCAGTTCTTC.

This clonotype has only a few counts. DNA of the CDR3: TGTGCCAGTAGTATAGATCGTCAAGATGAGCAGTTCTTC. Encoded protein: CASSIDRQDEQFF. This chain connects TRBV19 to TRBJ2-1; D remains unclear. V lost 0 bases, J lost 8 bases, and 8 bases lay in between. Per the germline V gene, CDR1 is LNHDA and CDR2 is SQIVND (reference sequence). CDR3 length equals 13 residues.

Points on this clonotype: A junction end diverges from the germline sequence, so it may reflect a read error. V and J are TRBV19 and TRBJ1-3; TRBD1 agrees at 7 bases. This CDR3 has 15 residues. Germline CDR1 LNHDA, CDR2 SQIVND (reference sequence). The CDR3 protein is CASSIGQDQGNIIYF. The CDR3 region has the DNA TGTGCCAGTAGTATTGGACAGGACCAAGGAAACATCATATATTTT.

About this clonotype: A much more abundant neighbour one base away suggests this may be a read error. The chain uses TRBV12-3 or TRBV12-4 and TRBJ1-6, with 7 positions matching TRBD1. The CDR3 is 16 amino acids. CDR3 in DNA: TGTGCCAGCAGTCGCCCCGCAATCAGGGGGATTGGGTCCCTCCAGTTT. Translated: CASSRPAIRGIGSLQF.

For this clonotype: A read error may explain this, as a much larger clone is one base away. Because it lacks the conserved phenylalanine or tryptophan at the end, this CDR3 is likely a read error. The J gene is TRBJ2-7, the V gene TRBV6-6; D call uncertain. CDR1 is MNHNY and CDR2 is SVGAGI in the germline V gene (reference sequence). V lost 5 bases to trimming and J lost 0 bases, with 8 bases between them. The CDR3 loop spans 13 amino acids. The chain's CDR3 is CASSPYSSYEQYL. In DNA form, the CDR3 reads TGTGCCAGCAGTCCGTATAGCTCCTACGAGCAGTACCTC.

This clonotype was seen repeatedly, ten times or more. The rearrangement uses TRBV24-1 and TRBJ1-2, with D uncertain. V dropped 5 bases and J dropped 4 bases, with 7 bases sitting between them. Looked up from germline, CDR1 is KGHDR and CDR2 is SFDVKD. CDR3 length: 12 residues. The CDR3 here is CATSGGSYGYTF. The CDR3, as DNA: TGTGCCACCAGTGGTGGCTCCTATGGCTACACCTTC.

This clonotype was found many times. The genes are TRBV6-9 and TRBJ1-2; D gene unclear. CDR3 length: 17 residues. V was pared by 5 bases and J by 4 bases, with 23 bases between. Germline CDR1 MNHGY, CDR2 SVAAGI. DNA of the CDR3: TGTGCCAGCAGTGCGAATAGGCCTTACGGAAAGACCTATGGCTACACCTTC. This encodes CASSANRPYGKTYGYTF.

Regarding this clonotype: This may arise from a read error, as a much more abundant clone is one base away. This chain connects TRBV4-3 to TRBJ1-1; D unresolved. Germline CDR1 reads LGHNA; CDR2 reads YSLEER. The ends were cut back, 8 bases at V and 0 bases at J, with 13 bases in the middle. CDR3 length: 14 residues. The CDR3 sequence is CASGYTALNTEAFF. CDR3 DNA sequence: TGCGCCAGCGGCTATACAGCCCTGAACACTGAAGCTTTCTTT.

In this sample, this clonotype turned up many times. The rearrangement uses TRBV6-2 or TRBV6-3 and TRBJ2-1, with 7 bases matching TRBD1. Per germline, CDR1 MNHEY and CDR2 SVGEGT. The CDR3 is 15 residues long. The trim removed 4 bases at V and 0 bases at J, leaving 3 bases unmatched. The CDR3 spells CASSSTGSSYNEQFF. The CDR3 DNA is TGTGCCAGCAGTTCGACAGGGAGCTCCTACAATGAGCAGTTCTTC.